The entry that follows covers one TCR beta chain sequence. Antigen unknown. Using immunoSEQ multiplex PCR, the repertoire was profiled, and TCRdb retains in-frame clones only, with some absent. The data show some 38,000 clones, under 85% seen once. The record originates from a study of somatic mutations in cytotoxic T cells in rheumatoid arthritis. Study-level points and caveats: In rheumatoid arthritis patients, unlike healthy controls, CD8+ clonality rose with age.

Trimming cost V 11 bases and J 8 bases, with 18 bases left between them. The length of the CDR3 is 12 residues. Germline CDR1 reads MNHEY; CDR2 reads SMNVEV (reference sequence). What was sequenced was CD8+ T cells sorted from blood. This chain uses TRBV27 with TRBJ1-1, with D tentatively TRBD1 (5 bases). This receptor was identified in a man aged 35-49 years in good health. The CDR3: CAAYRGQGEAFF. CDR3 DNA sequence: TGTGCCGCGTATAGGGGTCAGGGAGAAGCTTTCTTT.